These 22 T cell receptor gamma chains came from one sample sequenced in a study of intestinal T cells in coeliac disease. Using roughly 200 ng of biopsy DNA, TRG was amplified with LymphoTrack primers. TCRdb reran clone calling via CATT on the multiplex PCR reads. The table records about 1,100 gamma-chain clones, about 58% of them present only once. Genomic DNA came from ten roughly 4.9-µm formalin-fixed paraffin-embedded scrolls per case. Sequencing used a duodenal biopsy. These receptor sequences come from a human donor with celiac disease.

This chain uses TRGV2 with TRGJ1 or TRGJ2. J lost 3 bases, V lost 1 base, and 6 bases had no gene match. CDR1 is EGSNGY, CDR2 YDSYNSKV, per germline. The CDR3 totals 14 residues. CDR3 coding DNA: TGTGCCACCTGGGACGGCCCCTTTTATTATAAGAAACTCTTT. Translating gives CATWDGPFYYKKLF.

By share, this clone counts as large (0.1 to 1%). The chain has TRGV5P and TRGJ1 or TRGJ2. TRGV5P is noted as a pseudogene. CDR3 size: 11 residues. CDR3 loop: CATLRYYKKLF. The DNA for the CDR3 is TGTGCCACCCTGCGATATTATAAGAAACTCTTT.

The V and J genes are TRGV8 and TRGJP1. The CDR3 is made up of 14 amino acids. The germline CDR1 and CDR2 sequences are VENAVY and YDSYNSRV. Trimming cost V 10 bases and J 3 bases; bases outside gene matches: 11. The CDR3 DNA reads TGTGCCACTTTGTCGGTGGCCACTGGTTGGTTCAAGATATTT. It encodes CATLSVATGWFKIF.

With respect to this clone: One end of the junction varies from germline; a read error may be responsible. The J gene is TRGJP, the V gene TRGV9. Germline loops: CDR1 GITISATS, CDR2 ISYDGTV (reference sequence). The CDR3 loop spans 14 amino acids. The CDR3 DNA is TGTGCCTTGTGGCGGGACAGGAGTTGGGCAAAAAAGGTGTTC. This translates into CALWRDRSWAKKVF.

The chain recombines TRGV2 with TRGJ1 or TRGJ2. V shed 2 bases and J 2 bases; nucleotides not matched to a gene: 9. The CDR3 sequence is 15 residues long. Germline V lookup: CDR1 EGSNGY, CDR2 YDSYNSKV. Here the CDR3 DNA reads TGTGCCACCTGGGACGAGCGACGGGATTATTATAAGAAACTCTTT. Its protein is CATWDERRDYYKKLF.

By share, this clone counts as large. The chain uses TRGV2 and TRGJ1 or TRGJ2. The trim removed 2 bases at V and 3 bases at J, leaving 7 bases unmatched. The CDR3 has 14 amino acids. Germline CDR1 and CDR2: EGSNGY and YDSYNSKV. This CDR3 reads CATWDAAGYYKKLF. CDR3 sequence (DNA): TGTGCCACCTGGGACGCCGCTGGTTATTATAAGAAACTCTTT.

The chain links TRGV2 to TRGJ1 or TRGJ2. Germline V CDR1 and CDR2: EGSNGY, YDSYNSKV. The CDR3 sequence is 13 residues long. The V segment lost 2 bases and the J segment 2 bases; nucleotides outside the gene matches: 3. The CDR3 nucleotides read TGTGCCACCTGGGACGTTTATTATTATAAGAAACTCTTT. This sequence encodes CATWDVYYYKKLF.

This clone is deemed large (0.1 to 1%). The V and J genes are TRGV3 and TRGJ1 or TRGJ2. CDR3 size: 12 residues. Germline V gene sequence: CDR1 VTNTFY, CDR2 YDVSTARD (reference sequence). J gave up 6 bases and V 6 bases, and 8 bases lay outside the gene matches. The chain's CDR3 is CATWSDGYKKLF. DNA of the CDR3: TGTGCCACCTGGTCGGACGGTTATAAGAAACTCTTT.

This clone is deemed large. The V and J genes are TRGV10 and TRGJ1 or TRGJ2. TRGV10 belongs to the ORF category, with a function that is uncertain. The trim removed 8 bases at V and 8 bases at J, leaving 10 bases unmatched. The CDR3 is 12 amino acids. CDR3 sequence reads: CAAWVSAHKKLF. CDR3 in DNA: TGTGCTGCGTGGGTTTCCGCACATAAGAAACTCTTT.

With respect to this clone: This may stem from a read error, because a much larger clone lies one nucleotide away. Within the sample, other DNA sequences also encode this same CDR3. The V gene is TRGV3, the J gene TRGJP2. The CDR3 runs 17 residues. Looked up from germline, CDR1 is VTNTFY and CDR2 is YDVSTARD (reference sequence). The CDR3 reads CATWDRRSYSSDWIKTF. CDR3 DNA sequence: TGTGCCACCTGGGACAGACGATCCTATAGTAGTGATTGGATCAAGACGTTC.

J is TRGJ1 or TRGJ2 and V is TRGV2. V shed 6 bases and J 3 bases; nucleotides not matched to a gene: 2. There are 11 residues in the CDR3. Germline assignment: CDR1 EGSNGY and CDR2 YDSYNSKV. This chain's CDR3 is CATWPYYKKLF. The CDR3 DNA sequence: TGTGCCACCTGGCCTTATTATAAGAAACTCTTT.

The chain's CDR3 is CAAWDKGFISKLF. In DNA form, the CDR3 reads TGTGCTGCGTGGGACAAGGGGTTTATAAGTAAACTCTTT. V gene TRGV10 combines with J gene TRGJ1 or TRGJ2. TRGV10 is an open reading frame whose function is uncertain. Trimming removed 8 bases from V and 13 bases from J; junction bases left unmatched: 18. The CDR3 length is 13 residues.

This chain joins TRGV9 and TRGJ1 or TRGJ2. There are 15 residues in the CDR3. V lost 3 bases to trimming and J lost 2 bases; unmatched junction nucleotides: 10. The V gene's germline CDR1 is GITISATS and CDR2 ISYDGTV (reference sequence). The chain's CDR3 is CALWESLVDYYKKLF. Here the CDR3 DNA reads TGTGCCTTGTGGGAGTCCCTAGTCGATTATTATAAGAAACTCTTT.

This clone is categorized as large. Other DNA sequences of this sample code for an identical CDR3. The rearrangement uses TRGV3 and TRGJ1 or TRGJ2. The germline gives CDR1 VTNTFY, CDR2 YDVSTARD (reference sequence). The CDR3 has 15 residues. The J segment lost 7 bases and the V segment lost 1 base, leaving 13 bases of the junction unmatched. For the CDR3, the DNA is TGTGCCACCTGGGACAGATTCAAAGCGGGGTATAAGAAACTCTTT. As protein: CATWDRFKAGYKKLF.

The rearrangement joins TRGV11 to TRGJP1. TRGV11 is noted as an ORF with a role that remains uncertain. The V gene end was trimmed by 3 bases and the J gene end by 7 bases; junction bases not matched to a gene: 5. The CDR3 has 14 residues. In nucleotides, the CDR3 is TGTGCCTGCTGGATTAGGTCACTTGGTTGGTTCAAGATATTT. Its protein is CACWIRSLGWFKIF.

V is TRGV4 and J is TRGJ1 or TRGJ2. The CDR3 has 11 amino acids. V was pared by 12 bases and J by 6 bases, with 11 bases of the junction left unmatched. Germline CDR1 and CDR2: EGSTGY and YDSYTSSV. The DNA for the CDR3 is TGTGCCCCCCTTGCGGGTTATAAGAAACTCTTT. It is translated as CAPLAGYKKLF.

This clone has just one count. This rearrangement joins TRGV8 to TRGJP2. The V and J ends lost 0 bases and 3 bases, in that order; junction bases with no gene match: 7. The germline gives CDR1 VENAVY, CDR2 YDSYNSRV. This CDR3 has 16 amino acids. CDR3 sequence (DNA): TGTGCCACCTGGGATAGGTGTGGGGGTAGTGATTGGATCAAGACGTTT. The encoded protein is CATWDRCGGSDWIKTF.

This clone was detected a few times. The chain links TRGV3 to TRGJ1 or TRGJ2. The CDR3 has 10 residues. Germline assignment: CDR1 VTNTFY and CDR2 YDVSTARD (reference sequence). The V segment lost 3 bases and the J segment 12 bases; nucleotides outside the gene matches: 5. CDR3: CATWDGGKLF. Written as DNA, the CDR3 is TGTGCCACCTGGGACGGGGGGAAACTCTTT.

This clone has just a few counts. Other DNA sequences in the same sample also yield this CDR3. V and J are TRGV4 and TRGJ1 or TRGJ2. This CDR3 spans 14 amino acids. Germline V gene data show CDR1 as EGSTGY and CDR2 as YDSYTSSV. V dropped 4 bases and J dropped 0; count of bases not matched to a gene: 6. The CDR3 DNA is TGTGCCACCTGGGACGGGTTGAATTATTATAAGAAACTCTTT. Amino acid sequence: CATWDGLNYYKKLF.

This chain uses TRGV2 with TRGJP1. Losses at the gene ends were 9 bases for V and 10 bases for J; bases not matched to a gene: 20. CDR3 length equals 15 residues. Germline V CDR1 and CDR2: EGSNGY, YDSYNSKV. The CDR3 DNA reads TGTGCCACCGTGGCCCTATACCCACTGGTTTGGTTCAAGATATTT. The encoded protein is CATVALYPLVWFKIF.

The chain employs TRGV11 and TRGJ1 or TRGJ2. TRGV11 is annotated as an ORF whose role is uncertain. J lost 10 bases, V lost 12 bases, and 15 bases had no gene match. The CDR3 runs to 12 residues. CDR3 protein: CACLDLPIKKLF. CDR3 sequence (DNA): TGTGCCTGCCTGGATTTACCCATCAAGAAACTCTTT.

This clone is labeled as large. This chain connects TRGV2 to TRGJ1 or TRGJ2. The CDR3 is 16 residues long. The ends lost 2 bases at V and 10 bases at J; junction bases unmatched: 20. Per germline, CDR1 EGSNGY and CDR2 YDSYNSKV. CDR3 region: CATWDDPRGPPEKKLF. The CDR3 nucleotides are TGTGCCACCTGGGACGACCCCCGGGGTCCTCCCGAAAAGAAACTCTTT.